This paragraph covers one T cell receptor (beta chain) sequence. No antigen is known for it. V gave up 5 bases and J gave up 5 bases; unmatched junction bases: 9. Germline V CDR1 and CDR2: LNHDA, SQIVND (reference sequence). This CDR3 spans 15 amino acids. Via MiXCR, TCRdb re-called the 5' RACE reads, giving one row per CDR3 protein. The table shows 71,000 or so distinct CDR3 sequences, with roughly 15% occurring only once. The sample comes from a study of neurological immune-mediated disorders. Study-wide results and caveats: HTLV-1-associated myelopathy displayed the greatest TCR clonal expansion, and multiple sclerosis exhibited the smallest, lower than that of healthy controls. The absence of shared CDR3 amino acid sequences among expanded clones across subjects suggests private repertoires in all groups.

Regarding time point: longitudinal time-point 1 (baseline). Sample: PBMCs. The source is a female donor with HTLV-1-associated myelopathy (HAM/TSP). This chain joins TRBV19 and TRBJ1-5; 7 bases map to TRBD1. The CDR3 protein is CASSRVDRVHQPQHF. The CDR3 nucleotides read TGTGCCAGTAGTCGGGTCGACAGGGTCCATCAGCCCCAGCATTTT.